This entry lists 2 T cell receptor beta chains sequenced from one sample in a study of blood T cells in healthy people across ages. It was with a sample-barcoded 5' primer and a J-beta primer mix that a second PCR of roughly 7 to 12 cycles was run. One entry per CDR3 protein results from TCRdb running MiXCR on the 5' RACE reads. This sample has 1 million to 1.2 million distinct CDR3 sequences, with around two fifths found just once. The sequencing sample was made of blood. The receptors come from a man between 18 and 35 years old in good health.

CDR3: CASSLAQGRTDTQYF. DNA for the CDR3: TGTGCCAGCAGCTTAGCGCAGGGGCGCACAGATACGCAGTATTTT. The rearrangement links TRBV7-2 to TRBJ2-3; D is possibly TRBD1 (6 bases). This CDR3 has 15 amino acids. The V end was cut by 0 bases, the J end by 1 base, with 8 bases between. From germline, CDR1 is SGHTA and CDR2 FQGNSA.

The rearrangement uses TRBV3-1 and TRBJ1-1; TRBD1 aligns across 8 bases. This CDR3 has 17 residues. Germline CDR1 reads LGHDT; CDR2 reads YNNKEL (reference sequence). Trimming removed 3 bases from V and 5 bases from J; junction bases left unmatched: 14. The CDR3, as DNA: TGTGCCAGCAGCCAGAACGGACAGGGCCACGGTTGGACTGAAGCTTTCTTT. It specifies CASSQNGQGHGWTEAFF.